This T cell receptor (beta chain) came from a study of T cell repertoires in cytomegalovirus infection. For the study at large: As its CMV epitopes, the study selected recently identified HLA-C-restricted and well-studied HLA-B-restricted targets. Public TCR beta signatures were indicative of both CMV infection and a matching HLA type.

The germline CDR1 and CDR2 sequences are SGHVS and FQNEAQ. The CDR3 covers 15 residues. V was trimmed by 5 bases and J by 5 bases, leaving 13 bases between them. TCRdb used MiXCR to reprocess the reads, holding one entry per CDR3 protein. The profile covers approximately 110,000 distinct CDR3 sequences, with 35% to 50% appearing a single time and less than 80% taken by the ten largest. As concerns this clonotype: Its specificity is not known.

Study-level results: CMV carriers with the relevant HLA were identified by cumulative public TCR beta family frequency. Dominating the ex vivo response were TCR beta clonotypes that were CMV-specific and HLA-C-restricted.

Sequencing used CD8+ T cells from cultured PBMCs, obtained from culture after CMV antigen stimulation. The receptor comes from a human donor in good health (CMV status not recorded). Some clones in this sample may be carry-over from other donors' samples. J is TRBJ1-6 and V is TRBV7-8, with a possible D match to TRBD1 (5 bases). Here the CDR3 DNA reads TGTGCCAGCAGCCAGGGTCGAGTTAATAATTCACCCCTCCACTTT. This encodes CASSQGRVNNSPLHF.